Described below is a single T cell receptor (beta chain) sequence and its context. Its antigen is still unknown. The source of the sample is a study of beta chain features in type 1 diabetes. The study's findings and limits: Significant though moderate, a shortening of TCRB CDR3s appeared in all four CD4+ subsets of Type 1 diabetes patients. A closer apparent resemblance between naive, central memory and Treg TCRB repertoires was seen in patients than in healthy donors.

cDNA synthesis used the whole RNA isolate, giving expressed TCRB sequences. Profiling relied on immunoSEQ multiplex PCR, and the TCRdb table lists in-frame clones only, not all of them. Of hundreds of thousands of clones in the sample, around an eighth were seen once. The CDR3 covers 19 residues. J gave up 6 bases and V 6 bases, and 19 bases lay outside the gene matches. CDR1 SGHDN and CDR2 FVKESK come from the germline V gene. Sample: naive CD4+ T cells from blood. The chain is built from TRBV14 and TRBJ2-2; 10 bases fit TRBD2. The TCR was taken from a man under 40 with type 1 diabetes. CDR3 protein: CASSDGRSSGRISPGELFF. The CDR3 coding sequence is TGTGCCAGCAGTGACGGACGTTCTAGCGGGAGAATCTCTCCCGGGGAGCTGTTTTTT.